One and the same sample provided the 20 T cell receptor beta chains below, sequenced in a study of CD8+ T cells in alopecia areata. This sample's treatment: oral pan-JAK inhibitor, 5-10 mg twice daily. cDNA reverse transcribed from extracted RNA served as the sequencing template. Method: immunoSEQ multiplex PCR; TCRdb's copy keeps in-frame clones and lacks some. Among some 170,000 clones listed, 50% to 65% were seen once. The material sequenced was CD8+ T cells sorted from blood, taken at week 24, from a patient treated with tofacitinib. The source is a human donor with alopecia areata.

The sample holds a few counts of this clone. CDR3 region: CASRAGAPNYGYTF. The DNA for the CDR3 is TGTGCCAGCAGAGCCGGGGCACCGAACTATGGCTACACCTTC. The rearrangement links TRBV9 to TRBJ1-2; D possibly corresponds to TRBD1 (5 bases). The germline gives CDR1 SGDLS, CDR2 YYNGEE. The CDR3 is made up of 14 amino acids. The V end lost 5 bases, the J end lost 2 bases, and 13 bases lay between the germline ends. The full variable domain, with the rest looked up from reference TRBV9 and TRBJ1-2, is DSGVTQTPKHLITATGQRVTLRCSPRSGDLSVYWYQQSLDQGLQFLIQYYNGEERAKGNILERFSAQQFPDLHSELNLSSLELGDSALYFCASRAGAPNYGYTFGSGTRLTVV.

The chain links TRBV14 to TRBJ1-1; D is possibly TRBD1 (5 bases). V was clipped by 3 bases and J by 4 bases, with 12 bases between them. CDR1 is SGHDN, CDR2 FVKESK, per germline. The CDR3 covers 14 residues. The DNA of the CDR3 is TGTGCCAGCAGCCAGACCGGGGGGTTCACTGAAGCTTTCTTT. Protein: CASSQTGGFTEAFF.

To note about this clone: The sample contains more than one DNA sequence encoding this CDR3. The rearrangement joins TRBV5-6 to TRBJ2-7; D unresolved. Germline assignment: CDR1 SGHDT and CDR2 YYEEEE. The CDR3 runs to 13 residues. V was pared by 0 bases and J by 3 bases, with 7 bases between. The CDR3 sequence: CASSLGAVYEQYF. The CDR3 bases are TGTGCCAGCAGCTTGGGTGCAGTCTACGAGCAGTACTTC.

The J gene is TRBJ2-7, the V gene TRBV2; 7 bases are shared with TRBD1. Per germline, CDR1 SNHLY and CDR2 FYNNEI. The CDR3 contains 15 residues. J was trimmed by 5 bases and V by 6 bases; bases with no gene match: 13. The CDR3 DNA follows: TGTGCCAGCAGCGGGCCTCATCGACAGGGAAACGAGCAGTACTTC. This codes for CASSGPHRQGNEQYF.

This clone was detected only once. The DNA for the CDR3 is TGTGCCAGCTACGAGAGCCCTCGGAGCTCCTACGAGCAGTACTTC. Protein: CASYESPRSSYEQYF. The chain recombines TRBV2 with TRBJ2-7; D remains unclear. There are 15 residues in the CDR3. V lost 8 bases and J lost 0, with 17 bases in between. The germline V gene has CDR1 SNHLY and CDR2 FYNNEI. Full variable domain (outside the CDR3, taken from reference TRBV2 and TRBJ2-7): EPEVTQTPSHQVTQMGQEVILRCVPISNHLYFYWYRQILGQKVEFLVSFYNNEISEKSEIFDDQFSVERPDGSNFTLKIRSTKLEDSAMYFCASYESPRSSYEQYFGPGTRLTVT.

In this sample, this clone turned up a few times. This chain connects TRBV12-5 to TRBJ1-5; unclear D gene. The CDR3 totals 13 residues. Trimming took off 3 bases at V and 3 bases at J, with 6 bases between the two ends. Germline CDR1 is LGHNT and CDR2 is FRNRAP. The CDR3 spells CASGLQYNQPQHF. CDR3 nucleotide sequence: TGTGCTAGTGGTTTACAGTACAATCAGCCCCAGCATTTT.

A few counts support this clone. As DNA, the CDR3 is TGTGCCAGCAGCCAAGGGGAGAATCAGCCCCAGCATTTT. The encoded protein is CASSQGENQPQHF. V and J are TRBV7-6 and TRBJ1-5, with D perhaps TRBD1 (5 bases). The CDR3 sequence is 13 residues long. The germline gives CDR1 SGHVS, CDR2 FNYEAQ. The V end lost 5 bases, the J end lost 4 bases, and 9 bases lay between the germline ends.

This clone was found a few times. Other DNA sequences in this sample translate to the same CDR3. This chain uses TRBV9 with TRBJ2-7; tentative D call: TRBD1 (5 bases). This CDR3 is built from 14 residues. V was clipped by 2 bases and J by 2 bases, with 11 bases between them. Germline values: CDR1 SGDLS, CDR2 YYNGEE. The CDR3 loop is CASSVGLVPYEQYF. The CDR3 DNA reads TGTGCCAGCAGCGTGGGGCTCGTCCCCTACGAGCAGTACTTC.

The chain is built from TRBV4-3 and TRBJ2-5; perhaps TRBD1 as D (5 bases). Trimming took off 0 bases at V and 5 bases at J, with 13 bases between the two ends. The CDR3 totals 15 residues. Germline lookup yields CDR1 LGHNA and CDR2 YSLEER. CDR3 region: CASSQDIGVSETQYF. The CDR3, as DNA: TGCGCCAGCAGCCAAGATATAGGGGTCTCGGAGACCCAGTACTTC.

The chain combines TRBV2 with TRBJ2-3; tentatively, D is TRBD2 (7 bases). V lost 3 bases and J lost 2, with 18 bases in between. Germline loops: CDR1 SNHLY, CDR2 FYNNEI. This CDR3 is 17 amino acids long. CDR3 sequence reads: CASSEARRRGPTDTQYF. The CDR3 nucleotides read TGTGCCAGCAGTGAGGCTCGAAGGCGGGGGCCCACAGATACGCAGTATTTT. The whole variable domain, filled in from reference TRBV2 and TRBJ2-3, reads EPEVTQTPSHQVTQMGQEVILRCVPISNHLYFYWYRQILGQKVEFLVSFYNNEISEKSEIFDDQFSVERPDGSNFTLKIRSTKLEDSAMYFCASSEARRRGPTDTQYFGPGTRLTVL.

The count of this clone is one. The CDR3 DNA follows: TGTGCCAGCAGCCCTCAATCTGGTGTATGGGTCGAGCAGTACTTC. It translates to CASSPQSGVWVEQYF. V is TRBV7-9 and J is TRBJ2-7, with D unresolved. V was trimmed by 5 bases and J by 6 bases, leaving 20 bases between them. This CDR3 spans 15 amino acids. Germline values: CDR1 SEHNR, CDR2 FQNEAQ (reference sequence). Drawing the rest from reference TRBV7-9 and TRBJ2-7, the complete variable domain is DTGVSQNPRHKITKRGQNVTFRCDPISEHNRLYWYRQTLGQGPEFLTYFQNEAQLEKSRLLSDRFSAERPKGSFSTLEIQRTEQGDSAMYLCASSPQSGVWVEQYFGPGTRLTVT.

The chain uses TRBV30 and TRBJ1-1; perhaps TRBD1 as D (5 bases). The ends were cut back, 0 bases at V and 2 bases at J, with 10 bases in the middle. Germline loops: CDR1 GTSNPN, CDR2 SVGIG (reference sequence). The CDR3 spans 14 residues. CDR3 DNA: TGTGCCTGGAGTGTGGGGACGGCTAACACTGAAGCTTTCTTT. Its protein product is CAWSVGTANTEAFF. Variable domain in full (rest from reference TRBV30 and TRBJ1-1): SQTIHQWPATLVQPVGSPLSLECTVEGTSNPNLYWYRQAAGRGLQLLFYSVGIGQISSEVPQNLSASRPQDRQFILSSKKLLLSDSGFYLCAWSVGTANTEAFFGQGTRLTVV.

Remarks on this clone: The same CDR3 also results from other DNA sequences found in this sample. V usage is TRBV30 and J usage is TRBJ2-7; D remains unclear. This CDR3 is built from 11 residues. With 1 base removed from V and 0 bases from J, the gap between germline ends came to 1 base. Per germline, CDR1 GTSNPN and CDR2 SVGIG (reference sequence). The CDR3, as DNA: TGTGCCTGGAGTGCCTCCTACGAGCAGTACTTC. Protein product: CAWSASYEQYF.

V gene TRBV29-1 combines with J gene TRBJ2-1; D ambiguous. The germline gives CDR1 SQVTM, CDR2 ANQGSEA. The ends were cut back, 6 bases at V and 1 base at J, with 7 bases in the middle. The CDR3 sequence is 12 residues long. Here the CDR3 reads CSVERSYNEQFF. The CDR3 nucleotides read TGCAGCGTCGAGCGTTCCTACAATGAGCAGTTCTTC.

This clone was observed a few times. The chain employs TRBV19 and TRBJ1-1, with D uncertain. The CDR3 consists of 13 residues. The germline V and J ends were trimmed by 8 bases and 5 bases, with 15 bases remaining between them. Germline CDR1 LNHDA, CDR2 SQIVND (reference sequence). This chain's CDR3 is CASGIGLKTEAFF. The CDR3 DNA follows: TGTGCCAGTGGAATCGGGTTAAAAACTGAAGCTTTCTTT.

The chain carries TRBV4-3 and TRBJ1-6; TRBD1 might be the D (5 bases). The CDR3 is 17 residues long. Looked up from germline, CDR1 is LGHNA and CDR2 is YSLEER. V was trimmed by 1 base and J by 7 bases, leaving 17 bases between them. In nucleotides, the CDR3 is TGCGCCAGCAGCCAAGTAGAGTATACAGGTTGGAATTCACCCCTCCACTTT. As protein: CASSQVEYTGWNSPLHF.

The rearrangement links TRBV7-8 to TRBJ2-7, with 10 bases that match TRBD2. The CDR3 has 16 residues. Germline CDR1 reads SGHVS; CDR2 reads FQNEAQ. The V gene end was trimmed by 3 bases and the J gene end by 6 bases; junction bases not matched to a gene: 11. Here the CDR3 reads CASSFRTSGLPTEQYF. The CDR3, as DNA: TGTGCCAGCAGCTTCCGGACTAGCGGTCTCCCTACCGAGCAGTACTTC.

The rearrangement uses TRBV13 and TRBJ2-7; 14 bases are a match to TRBD2. Germline V gives CDR1 PRHDT, CDR2 FYEKMQ (reference sequence). CDR3 length equals 15 residues. V lost 4 bases to trimming and J lost 3 bases; unmatched junction nucleotides: 2. In DNA, the CDR3 is TGTGCCAGCAGCTATGGGACTAGCGGGGGCTACGAGCAGTACTTC. This codes for CASSYGTSGGYEQYF.

This chain connects TRBV6-5 to TRBJ1-1; perhaps TRBD1 as D (5 bases). This CDR3 has 12 amino acids. Germline V gene data show CDR1 as MNHEY and CDR2 as SVGAGI. Trimming removed 6 bases from V and 5 bases from J, with 10 bases in between. The CDR3 loop is CASSPGLTEAFF. As DNA, the CDR3 is TGTGCCAGCAGCCCAGGGTTGACTGAAGCTTTCTTT.

This clone was seen a few times. This chain uses TRBV29-1 with TRBJ1-1; 7 bases match TRBD1. The CDR3 spans 14 residues. Germline CDR1 is SQVTM and CDR2 is ANQGSEA. V shed 3 bases, J shed 4 bases, and the junction held 8 bases outside the gene matches. CDR3 sequence reads: CSVEGTGAGTEAFF. DNA for the CDR3: TGCAGCGTTGAGGGAACAGGGGCTGGCACTGAAGCTTTCTTT.